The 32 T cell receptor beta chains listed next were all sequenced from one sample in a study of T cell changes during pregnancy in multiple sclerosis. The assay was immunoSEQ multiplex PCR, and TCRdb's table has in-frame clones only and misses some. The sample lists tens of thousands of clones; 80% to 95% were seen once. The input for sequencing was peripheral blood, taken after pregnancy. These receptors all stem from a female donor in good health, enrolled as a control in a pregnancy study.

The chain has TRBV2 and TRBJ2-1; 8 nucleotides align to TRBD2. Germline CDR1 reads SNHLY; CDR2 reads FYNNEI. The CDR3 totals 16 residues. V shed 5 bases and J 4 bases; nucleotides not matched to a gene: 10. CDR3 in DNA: TGTGCCAGCAGTCTCTCTGCGGGGGGCACTTACAATGAGCAGTTCTTC. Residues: CASSLSAGGTYNEQFF.

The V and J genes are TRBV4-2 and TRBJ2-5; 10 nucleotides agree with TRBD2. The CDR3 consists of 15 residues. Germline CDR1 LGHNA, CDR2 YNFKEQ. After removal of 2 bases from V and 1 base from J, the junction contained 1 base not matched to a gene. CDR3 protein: CASSQQRGGQETQYF. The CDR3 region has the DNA TGTGCCAGCAGCCAACAGCGGGGGGGCCAAGAGACCCAGTACTTC.

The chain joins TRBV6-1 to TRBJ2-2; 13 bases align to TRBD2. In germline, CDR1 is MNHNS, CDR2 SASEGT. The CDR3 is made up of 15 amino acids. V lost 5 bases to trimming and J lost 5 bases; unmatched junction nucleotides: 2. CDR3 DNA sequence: TGTGCCAGCAGTAAGACTAGCGGGGGGACCGGGGAGCTGTTTTTT. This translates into CASSKTSGGTGELFF.

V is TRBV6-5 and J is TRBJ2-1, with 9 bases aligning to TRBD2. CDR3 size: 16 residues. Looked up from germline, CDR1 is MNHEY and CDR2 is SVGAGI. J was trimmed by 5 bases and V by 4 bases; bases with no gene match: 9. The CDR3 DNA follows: TGTGCCAGCAGTTTCCCAGCTAGCGGGGTCCACAATGAGCAGTTCTTC. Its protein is CASSFPASGVHNEQFF.

CDR3 sequence reads: CASKNRTGKETQYF. CDR3 sequence (DNA): TGTGCCAGCAAGAACCGGACAGGCAAAGAGACCCAGTACTTC. The genes are TRBV2 and TRBJ2-5; TRBD1 matches at 7 bases. Germline CDR1 SNHLY, CDR2 FYNNEI. This CDR3 has 14 amino acids. Trimming at V came to 7 bases and at J to 3 bases, leaving 8 bases not matched to a gene.

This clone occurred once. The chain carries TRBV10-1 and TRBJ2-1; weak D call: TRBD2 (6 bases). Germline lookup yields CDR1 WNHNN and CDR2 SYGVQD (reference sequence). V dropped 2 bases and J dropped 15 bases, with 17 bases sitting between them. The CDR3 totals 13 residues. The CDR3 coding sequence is TGCGCCAGCAGTGAGGAGGAGGGTCGGATTGGGTTCTTC. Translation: CASSEEEGRIGFF.

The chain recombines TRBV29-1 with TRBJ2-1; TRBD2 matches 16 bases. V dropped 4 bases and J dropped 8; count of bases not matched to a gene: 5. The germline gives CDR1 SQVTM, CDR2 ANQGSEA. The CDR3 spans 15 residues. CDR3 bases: TGCAGCGTTGCTGGGACTAGCGGGAGGGTTGATGAGCAGTTCTTC. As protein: CSVAGTSGRVDEQFF.

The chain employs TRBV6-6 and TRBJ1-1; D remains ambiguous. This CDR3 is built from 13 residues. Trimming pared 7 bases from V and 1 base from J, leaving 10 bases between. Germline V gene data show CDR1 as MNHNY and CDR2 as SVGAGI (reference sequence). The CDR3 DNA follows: TGTGCCAGCACAGCTACAGAGAACACTGAAGCTTTCTTT. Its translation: CASTATENTEAFF.

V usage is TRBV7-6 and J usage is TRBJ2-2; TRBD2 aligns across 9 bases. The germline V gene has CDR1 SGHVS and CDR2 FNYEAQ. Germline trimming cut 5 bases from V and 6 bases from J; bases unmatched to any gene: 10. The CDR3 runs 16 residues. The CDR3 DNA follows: TGTGCCAGCAGCCCCACTAGCGGGTACCGGGCCGGGGAGCTGTTTTTT. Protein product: CASSPTSGYRAGELFF.

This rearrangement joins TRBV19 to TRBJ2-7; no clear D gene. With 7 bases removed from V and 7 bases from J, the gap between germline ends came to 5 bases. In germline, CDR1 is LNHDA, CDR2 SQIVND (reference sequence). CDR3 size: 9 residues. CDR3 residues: CASTKEQYF. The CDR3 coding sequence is TGTGCCAGTACTAAAGAGCAGTACTTC.

CDR3 sequence reads: CASSLPRRGLGRISYEQYF. The CDR3 DNA follows: TGTGCCAGCAGTTTACCGAGGAGAGGTTTAGGGAGGATCTCCTACGAGCAGTACTTC. The rearrangement joins TRBV28 to TRBJ2-7; D perhaps matches TRBD2 (6 bases). V lost 2 bases and J 0 bases, leaving 23 bases between the germline ends. Germline CDR1 is MDHEN and CDR2 is SYDVKM. This CDR3 has 19 residues.

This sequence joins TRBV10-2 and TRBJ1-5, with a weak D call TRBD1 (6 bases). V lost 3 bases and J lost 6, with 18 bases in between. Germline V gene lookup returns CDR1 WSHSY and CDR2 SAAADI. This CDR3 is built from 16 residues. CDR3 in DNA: TGCGCCAGCAGTGACTACACAGGGATCCTCGGTCAGCCCCAGCATTTT. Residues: CASSDYTGILGQPQHF.

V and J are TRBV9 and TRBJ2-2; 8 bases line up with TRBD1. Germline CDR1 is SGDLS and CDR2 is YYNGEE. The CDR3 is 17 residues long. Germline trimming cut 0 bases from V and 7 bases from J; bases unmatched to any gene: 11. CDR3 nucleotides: TGTGCCAGCAGCGTAGGGCTCATGGACAGGGCCATCGGGGAGCTGTTTTTT. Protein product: CASSVGLMDRAIGELFF.

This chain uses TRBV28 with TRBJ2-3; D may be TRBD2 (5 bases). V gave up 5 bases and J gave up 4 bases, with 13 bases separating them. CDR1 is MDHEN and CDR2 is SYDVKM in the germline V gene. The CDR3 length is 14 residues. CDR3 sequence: CASSPPGVADTQYF. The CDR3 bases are TGTGCCAGCAGTCCCCCCGGGGTAGCAGATACGCAGTATTTT.

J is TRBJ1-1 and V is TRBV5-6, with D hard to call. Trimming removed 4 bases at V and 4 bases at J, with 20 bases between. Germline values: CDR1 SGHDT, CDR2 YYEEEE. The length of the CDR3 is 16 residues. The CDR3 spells CASSLAPSGGGTEAFF. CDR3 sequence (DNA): TGTGCCAGCAGCCTAGCCCCCTCAGGTGGAGGCACTGAAGCTTTCTTT.

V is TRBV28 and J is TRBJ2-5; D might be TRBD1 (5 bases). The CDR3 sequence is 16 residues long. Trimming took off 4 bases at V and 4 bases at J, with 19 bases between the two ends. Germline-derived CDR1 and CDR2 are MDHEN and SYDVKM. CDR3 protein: CASSSPSGPRVETQYF. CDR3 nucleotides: TGTGCCAGCAGTTCACCCTCAGGGCCGAGAGTAGAGACCCAGTACTTC.

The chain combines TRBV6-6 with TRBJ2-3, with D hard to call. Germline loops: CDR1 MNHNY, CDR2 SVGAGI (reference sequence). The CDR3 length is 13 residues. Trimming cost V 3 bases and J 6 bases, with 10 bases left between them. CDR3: CASSYLAFDTQYF. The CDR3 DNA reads TGTGCCAGCAGTTATTTGGCTTTTGATACGCAGTATTTT.

This CDR3 reads CASRLLYLRGLNEQYF. The CDR3 region has the DNA TGTGCAAGTCGCTTATTGTACCTCAGGGGGCTCAACGAGCAGTACTTC. The V and J genes are TRBV12-2 and TRBJ2-7; the D call of TRBD1 is as the table states it, not checked on the DNA. TRBV12-2 is noted as a pseudogene. The CDR3 covers 16 residues.

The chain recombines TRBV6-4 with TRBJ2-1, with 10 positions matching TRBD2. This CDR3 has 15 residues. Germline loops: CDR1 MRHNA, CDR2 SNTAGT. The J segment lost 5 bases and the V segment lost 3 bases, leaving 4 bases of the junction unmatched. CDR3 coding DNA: TGTGCCAGCAGTGAACTAGCGGGAAGCCACAATGAGCAGTTCTTC. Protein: CASSELAGSHNEQFF.

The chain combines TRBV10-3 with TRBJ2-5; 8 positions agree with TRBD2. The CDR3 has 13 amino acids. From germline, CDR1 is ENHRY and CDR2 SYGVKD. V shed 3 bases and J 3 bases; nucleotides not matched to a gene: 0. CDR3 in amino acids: CAISDSGEETQYF. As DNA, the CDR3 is TGTGCCATCAGTGATAGCGGGGAAGAGACCCAGTACTTC.

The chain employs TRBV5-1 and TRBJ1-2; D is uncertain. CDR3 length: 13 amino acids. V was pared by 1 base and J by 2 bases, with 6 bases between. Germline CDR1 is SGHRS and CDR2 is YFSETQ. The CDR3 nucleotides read TGCGCCAGCAGCTTGACAGAAAACTATGGCTACACCTTC. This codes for CASSLTENYGYTF.

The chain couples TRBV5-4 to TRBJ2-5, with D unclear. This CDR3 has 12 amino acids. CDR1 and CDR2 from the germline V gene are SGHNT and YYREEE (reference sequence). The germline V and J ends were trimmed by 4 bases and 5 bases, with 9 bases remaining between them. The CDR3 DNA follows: TGTGCCAGCAGCATAACTCCTGAGACCCAGTACTTC. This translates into CASSITPETQYF.

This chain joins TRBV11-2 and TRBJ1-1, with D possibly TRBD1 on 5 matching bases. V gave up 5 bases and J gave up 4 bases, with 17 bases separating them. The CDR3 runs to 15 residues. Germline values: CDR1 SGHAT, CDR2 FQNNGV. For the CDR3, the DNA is TGTGCCAGCAGCGAAAACGGGGGGTGGGTCACTGAAGCTTTCTTT. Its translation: CASSENGGWVTEAFF.

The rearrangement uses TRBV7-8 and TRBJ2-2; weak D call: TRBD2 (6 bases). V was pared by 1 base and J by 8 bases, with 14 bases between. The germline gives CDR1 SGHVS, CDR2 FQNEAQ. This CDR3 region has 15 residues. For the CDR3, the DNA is TGTGCCAGCAGCTTAGGATGGAGGGGACCGGGGGAGCTGTTTTTT. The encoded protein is CASSLGWRGPGELFF.

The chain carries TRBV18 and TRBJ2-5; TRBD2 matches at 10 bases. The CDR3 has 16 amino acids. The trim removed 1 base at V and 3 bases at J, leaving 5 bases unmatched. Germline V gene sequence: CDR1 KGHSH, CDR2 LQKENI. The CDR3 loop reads CASSPRRTSGKETQYF. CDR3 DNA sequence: TGTGCCAGCTCACCACGAAGGACTAGCGGAAAAGAGACCCAGTACTTC.

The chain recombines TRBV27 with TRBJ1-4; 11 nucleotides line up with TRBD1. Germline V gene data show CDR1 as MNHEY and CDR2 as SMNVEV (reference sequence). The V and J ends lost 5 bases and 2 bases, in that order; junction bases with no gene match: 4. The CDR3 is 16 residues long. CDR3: CASSRTGGPTNEKLFF. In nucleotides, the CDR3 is TGTGCCAGCAGTCGGACAGGGGGCCCCACTAATGAAAAACTGTTTTTT. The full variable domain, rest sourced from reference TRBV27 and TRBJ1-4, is EAQVTQNPRYLITVTGKKLTVTCSQNMNHEYMSWYRQDPGLGLRQIYYSMNVEVTDKGDVPEGYKVSRKEKRNFPLILESPSPNQTSLYFCASSRTGGPTNEKLFFGSGTQLSVL.

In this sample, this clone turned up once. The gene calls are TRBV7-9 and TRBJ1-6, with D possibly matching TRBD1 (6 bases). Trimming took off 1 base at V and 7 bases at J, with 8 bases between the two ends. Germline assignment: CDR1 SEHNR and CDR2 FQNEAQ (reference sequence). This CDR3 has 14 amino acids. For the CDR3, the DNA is TGTGCCAGCAGCTTAGGGGACATGAATTCACCCCTCCACTTT. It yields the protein CASSLGDMNSPLHF. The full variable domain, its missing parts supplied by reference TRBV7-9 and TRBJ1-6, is DTGVSQNPRHKITKRGQNVTFRCDPISEHNRLYWYRQTLGQGPEFLTYFQNEAQLEKSRLLSDRFSAERPKGSFSTLEIQRTEQGDSAMYLCASSLGDMNSPLHFGNGTRLTVT.

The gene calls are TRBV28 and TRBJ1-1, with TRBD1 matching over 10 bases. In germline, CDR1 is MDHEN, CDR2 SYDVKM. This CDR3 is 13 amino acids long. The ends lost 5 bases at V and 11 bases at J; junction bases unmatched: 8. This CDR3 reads CASSPGTGVEAFF. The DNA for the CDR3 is TGTGCCAGCAGTCCGGGGACAGGGGTAGAGGCTTTCTTT. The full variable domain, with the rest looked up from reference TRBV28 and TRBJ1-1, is DVKVTQSSRYLVKRTGEKVFLECVQDMDHENMFWYRQDPGLGLRLIYFSYDVKMKEKGDIPEGYSVSREKKERFSLILESASTNQTSMYLCASSPGTGVEAFFGQGTRLTVV.

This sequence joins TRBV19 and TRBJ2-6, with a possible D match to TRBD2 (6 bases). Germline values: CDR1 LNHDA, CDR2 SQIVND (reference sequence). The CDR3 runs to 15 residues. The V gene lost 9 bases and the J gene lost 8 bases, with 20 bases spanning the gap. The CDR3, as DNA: TGTGCCAGAAACTCCGGGGGACCCGGTCCCAACGTCCTGACTTTC. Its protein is CARNSGGPGPNVLTF.

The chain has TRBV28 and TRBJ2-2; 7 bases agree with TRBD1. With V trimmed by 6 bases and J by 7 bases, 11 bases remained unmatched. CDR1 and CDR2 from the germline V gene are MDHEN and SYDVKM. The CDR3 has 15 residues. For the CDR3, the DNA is TGTGCCAGCAGAAGTAGATTACAGGGGAGCGGGGAGCTGTTTTTT. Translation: CASRSRLQGSGELFF.

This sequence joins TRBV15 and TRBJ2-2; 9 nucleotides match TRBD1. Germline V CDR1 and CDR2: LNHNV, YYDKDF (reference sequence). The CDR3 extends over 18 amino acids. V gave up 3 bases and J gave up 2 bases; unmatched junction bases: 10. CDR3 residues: CATSSLNRDRVNTGELFF. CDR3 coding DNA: TGTGCCACCAGCAGTTTGAACCGGGACAGGGTTAACACCGGGGAGCTGTTTTTT.

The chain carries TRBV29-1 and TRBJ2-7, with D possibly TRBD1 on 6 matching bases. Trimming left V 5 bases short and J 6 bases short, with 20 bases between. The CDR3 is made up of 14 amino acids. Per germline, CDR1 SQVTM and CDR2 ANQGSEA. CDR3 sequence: CSVSQGYSSSEQYF. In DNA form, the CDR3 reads TGCAGCGTTTCACAGGGCTATTCCTCGTCCGAGCAGTACTTC.